This T cell receptor (beta chain) comes out of a study of blood T cell repertoires in COVID-19 (dated by TCRdb to 2018 to 2020). Turning to the overall study: The collaborator samples originated in the United States, Italy and Spain and spanned the acute and convalescent phases of COVID-19. The repertoires were made available in a free public database intended to serve as a resource for research on the immune response to SARS-CoV-2. Subjects who had been exposed to COVID-19, were actively infected with it, or had recovered from it provided the deeply sampled blood TCRbeta repertoires that made up the dataset. Where HLA class I and class II types were available, the types were taken from metadata supplied by the sample provider, not from assay-based typing. The prospective study material was composed of cDNA or gDNA derived from T cells, B-cell-depleted T cells, or PBMCs. Sample metadata almost always included a de-identified subject ID, COVID-19 status, age in years and sex. The samples were drawn from two sources: the first 160 participants of the ongoing ImmuneRACE study, and over 950 subjects contributed by 6 global collaborators. Overall study results and their limits: How much clinical and demographic metadata was included differed by source and by participant, and the metadata was provided uncurated.

TCRbeta CDR3 regions were amplified from genomic DNA by means of the immunoSEQ Assay, a bias-controlled multiplex PCR. On the study's bioinformatics: The number of nucleated cells in each sample was estimated by amplification of reference gene primers within the assay. To quantify the absolute abundance of each unique TCRbeta CDR3 rearrangement, sequence reads were collapsed and filtered. Productive Simpson clonality was computed per sample as the square root of Simpson's diversity index over productive rearrangements. In its TCRdb copy, this immuneACCESS table keeps in-frame sequences only and misses some clones. Where compared with another copy, unresolved V genes explain less than half of these, and the others have no known cause. V and J calls and clone size are copied from that table; D and trimming were computed from the DNA. A total of some 100,000 clones appear in this sample, more than 85% of them only once. Around 0.94% of the sample goes to the ten largest clones.

Each collaborating institution followed its own protocols to collect whole blood in K2EDTA tubes. For TCRbeta analysis, collaborators shipped samples as frozen whole blood, isolated PBMCs, or DNA extracted from either of those sample types. About this clone itself: The specificity of this receptor is unknown. Per-base quality was not reported, and no clone a single base away is much larger than it.

Inclusive of the bounding cysteine and phenylalanine, the CDR3 is 13 residues long. This entry keeps only the CDR3 DNA: 39 bases, framed from base 1. From the germline V gene (reference sequence), CDR1 is MNHNY and CDR2 is SVGAGI. The V and J ends are trimmed by 5 bases and 2 bases, leaving 9 bases between them. The chain uses TRBV6-6 and TRBJ1-1, with a tentative D gene TRBD1 over 5 matching bases. Input material: peripheral blood. This clonotype originated in a man between 60 and 75 years old with acute or convalescent COVID-19. The DNA sequence follows: TGTGCCAGCAGTACAGGATTCAACACTGAAGCTTTCTTT. Its protein is CASSTGFNTEAFF.